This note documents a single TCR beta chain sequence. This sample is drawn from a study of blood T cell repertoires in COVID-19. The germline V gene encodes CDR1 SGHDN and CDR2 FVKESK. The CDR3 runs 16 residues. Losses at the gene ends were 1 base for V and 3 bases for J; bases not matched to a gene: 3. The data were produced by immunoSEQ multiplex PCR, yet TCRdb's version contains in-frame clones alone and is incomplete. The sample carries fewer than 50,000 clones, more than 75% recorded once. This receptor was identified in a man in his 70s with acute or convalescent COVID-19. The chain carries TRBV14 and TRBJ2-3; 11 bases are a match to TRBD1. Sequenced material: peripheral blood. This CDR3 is CASSQVGTGGTDTQYF. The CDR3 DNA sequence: TGTGCCAGCAGCCAAGTTGGGACAGGGGGAACAGATACGCAGTATTTT.